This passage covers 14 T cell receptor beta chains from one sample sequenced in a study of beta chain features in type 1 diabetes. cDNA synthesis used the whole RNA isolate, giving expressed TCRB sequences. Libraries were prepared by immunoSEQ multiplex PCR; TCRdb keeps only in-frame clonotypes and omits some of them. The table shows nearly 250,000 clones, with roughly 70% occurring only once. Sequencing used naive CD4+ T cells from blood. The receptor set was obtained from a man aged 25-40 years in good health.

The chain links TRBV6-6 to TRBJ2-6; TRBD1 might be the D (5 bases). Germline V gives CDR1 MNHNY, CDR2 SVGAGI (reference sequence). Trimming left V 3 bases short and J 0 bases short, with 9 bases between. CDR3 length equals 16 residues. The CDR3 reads CASSYGASSGANVLTF. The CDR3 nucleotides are TGTGCCAGCAGTTATGGGGCGTCCTCTGGGGCCAACGTCCTGACTTTC.

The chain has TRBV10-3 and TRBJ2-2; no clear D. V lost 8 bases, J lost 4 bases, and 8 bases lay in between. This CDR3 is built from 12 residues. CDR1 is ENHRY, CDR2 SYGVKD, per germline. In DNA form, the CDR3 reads TGTGCCATCGCCGTTGGCACCGGGGAGCTGTTTTTT. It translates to CAIAVGTGELFF.

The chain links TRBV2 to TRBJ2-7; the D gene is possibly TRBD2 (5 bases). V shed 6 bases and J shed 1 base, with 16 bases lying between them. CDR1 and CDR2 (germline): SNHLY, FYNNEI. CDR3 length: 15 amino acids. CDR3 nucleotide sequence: TGTGCCAGCAGGGCCAACCTAGGCGGGTCCTACGAGCAGTACTTC. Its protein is CASRANLGGSYEQYF.

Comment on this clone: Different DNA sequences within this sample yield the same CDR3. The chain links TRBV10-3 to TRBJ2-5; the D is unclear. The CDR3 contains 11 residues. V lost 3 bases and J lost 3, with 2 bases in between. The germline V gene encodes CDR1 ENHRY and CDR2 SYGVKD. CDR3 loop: CAISDEETQYF. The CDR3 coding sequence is TGTGCCATCAGTGACGAAGAGACCCAGTACTTC.

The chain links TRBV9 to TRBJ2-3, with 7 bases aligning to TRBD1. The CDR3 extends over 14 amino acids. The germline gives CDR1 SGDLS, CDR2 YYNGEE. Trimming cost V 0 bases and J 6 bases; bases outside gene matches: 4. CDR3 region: CASSVATGLDTQYF. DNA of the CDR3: TGTGCCAGCAGCGTAGCGACAGGGCTCGATACGCAGTATTTT.

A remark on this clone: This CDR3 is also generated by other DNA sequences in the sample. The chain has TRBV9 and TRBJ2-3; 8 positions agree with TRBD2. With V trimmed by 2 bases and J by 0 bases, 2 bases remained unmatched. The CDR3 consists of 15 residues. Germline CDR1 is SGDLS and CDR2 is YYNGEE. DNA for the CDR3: TGTGCCAGCAGCGTGTCTAGCGGGAGCACAGATACGCAGTATTTT. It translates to CASSVSSGSTDTQYF.

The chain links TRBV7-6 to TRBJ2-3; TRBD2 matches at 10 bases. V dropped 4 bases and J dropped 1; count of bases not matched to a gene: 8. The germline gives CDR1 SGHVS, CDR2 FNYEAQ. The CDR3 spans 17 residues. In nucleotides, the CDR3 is TGTGCCAGCAGCTCTCAAGCTAGCGGGGGCCGCACAGATACGCAGTATTTT. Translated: CASSSQASGGRTDTQYF.

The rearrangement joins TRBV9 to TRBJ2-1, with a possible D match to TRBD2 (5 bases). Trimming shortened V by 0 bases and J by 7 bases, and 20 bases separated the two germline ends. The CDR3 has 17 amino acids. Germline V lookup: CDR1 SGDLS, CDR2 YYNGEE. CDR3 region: CASSVDPYYTTGNEQFF. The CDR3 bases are TGTGCCAGCAGCGTAGACCCTTACTATACTACGGGGAATGAGCAGTTCTTC.

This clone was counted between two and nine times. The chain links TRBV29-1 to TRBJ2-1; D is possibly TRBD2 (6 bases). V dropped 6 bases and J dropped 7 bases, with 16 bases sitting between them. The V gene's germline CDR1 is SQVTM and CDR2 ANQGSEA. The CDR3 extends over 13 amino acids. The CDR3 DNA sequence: TGCAGCGTGGATACGGGACTTTTTAATGAGCAGTTCTTC. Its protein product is CSVDTGLFNEQFF.

Here the CDR3 DNA reads TGTGCCAGCAGTCCAGCCCAGACCCAGTACTTC. Its translation: CASSPAQTQYF. This chain connects TRBV2 to TRBJ2-5; D is ambiguous. The CDR3 is made up of 11 amino acids. CDR1 and CDR2 from the germline V gene are SNHLY and FYNNEI. V was trimmed by 5 bases and J by 6 bases, leaving 7 bases between them.

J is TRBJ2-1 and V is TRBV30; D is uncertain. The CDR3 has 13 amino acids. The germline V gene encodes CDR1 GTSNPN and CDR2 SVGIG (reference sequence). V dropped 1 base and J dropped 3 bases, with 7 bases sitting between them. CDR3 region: CAWSGNSYNEQFF. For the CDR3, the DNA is TGTGCCTGGAGTGGGAACAGCTACAATGAGCAGTTCTTC.

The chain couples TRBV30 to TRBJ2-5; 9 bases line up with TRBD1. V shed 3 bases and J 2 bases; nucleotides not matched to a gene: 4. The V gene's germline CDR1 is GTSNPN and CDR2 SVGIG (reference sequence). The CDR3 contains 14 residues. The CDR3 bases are TGTGCCTGGAGGGACAGGGGCCGGCAAGAGACCCAGTACTTC. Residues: CAWRDRGRQETQYF.

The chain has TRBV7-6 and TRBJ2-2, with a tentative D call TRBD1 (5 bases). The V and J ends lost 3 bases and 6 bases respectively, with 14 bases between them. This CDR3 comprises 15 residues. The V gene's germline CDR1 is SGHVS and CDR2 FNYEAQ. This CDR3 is CASSFLAGSAGELFF. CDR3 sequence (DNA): TGTGCCAGCAGCTTTCTGGCAGGGTCGGCCGGGGAGCTGTTTTTT.

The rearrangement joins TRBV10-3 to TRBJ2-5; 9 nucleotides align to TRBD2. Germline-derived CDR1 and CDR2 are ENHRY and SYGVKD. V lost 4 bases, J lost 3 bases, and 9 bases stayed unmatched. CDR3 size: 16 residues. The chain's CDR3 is CAISGGLAPGEETQYF. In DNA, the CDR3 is TGTGCCATCAGTGGTGGACTAGCGCCCGGAGAAGAGACCCAGTACTTC.